Listed here is a single T cell receptor (beta chain). The data were taken from a study of control samples from healthy donors and cancer patients. Germline CDR1 MNHEY, CDR2 SMNVEV (reference sequence). V lost 0 bases and J lost 5, with 10 bases in between. The CDR3 consists of 15 residues. The repertoire was sequenced with immunoSEQ multiplex PCR; TCRdb's copy has only in-frame clones and lacks some. The sample lists about 84,000 clones, 91% occurring once. Material: blood. This TCR derives from a man in his thirties or forties in good health. J is TRBJ2-2 and V is TRBV27, with unresolved D. Written as DNA, the CDR3 is TGTGCCAGCAGTTTATCTCGGGTTTCGACCGGGGAGCTGTTTTTT. Its translation: CASSLSRVSTGELFF.